This TCR beta chain was identified in a study of blood T cell repertoires in COVID-19. Overall study context: Specimens from acute and convalescent COVID-19 originated in the United States, Italy and Spain.

TCRdb's table, derived via immunoSEQ multiplex PCR, lists solely in-frame clones and lacks some. The sample includes tens of thousands of clones, around 93% of them seen just once. V lost 4 bases, J lost 5 bases, and 21 bases lay in between. The CDR3 loop spans 17 amino acids. From germline, CDR1 is LGHNA and CDR2 YNFKEQ. The origin of this receptor is a woman aged 25 to 39 in a cohort sampled during active COVID-19. Input material: peripheral blood. The rearrangement uses TRBV4-2 and TRBJ1-5; no clear D. CDR3: CASSPGGGGNVHQPQHF. The CDR3 DNA is TGTGCCAGCAGCCCGGGAGGTGGAGGAAACGTCCATCAGCCCCAGCATTTT.